Shown below are 20 T cell receptor beta chains from a single sample sequenced in a study of Graves' ophthalmopathy and Graves' hyperthyroidism. Amplified TCR beta CDR3 regions were obtained using RNA transcripts as template. A first-round RT-PCR used HTBI primers, followed by a second-round multiplex PCR. TCRdb called the multiplex PCR reads again in MiXCR, with one record for every CDR3 protein. The table lists about 620,000 distinct CDR3 sequences, 22% of them singletons. Source material: peripheral blood. These receptors came from a woman aged 18-29 years with stable Graves' hyperthyroidism. Some clones in this sample may be carry-over from other donors' samples.

The rearrangement links TRBV12-3 or TRBV12-4 to TRBJ1-5, with D tentatively TRBD1 (6 bases). V shed 5 bases and J shed 7 bases, with 15 bases lying between them. The CDR3 totals 14 residues. DNA of the CDR3: TGTGCCAGCAGTCCTACAGGGCACGGCCAGCCCCAGCATTTT. Protein product: CASSPTGHGQPQHF.

This clonotype occurred many times. The rearrangement uses TRBV19 and TRBJ2-7; 8 bases are a match to TRBD1. This CDR3 spans 14 amino acids. Germline CDR1 and CDR2: LNHDA and SQIVND (reference sequence). J was trimmed by 5 bases and V by 6 bases; bases with no gene match: 9. The CDR3 region has the DNA TGTGCCAGTAGCCCCTCAGGGGGCTGGAACGAGCAGTACTTC. Its protein product is CASSPSGGWNEQYF.

The chain employs TRBV20-1 and TRBJ1-2; D may be TRBD1 (5 bases). Germline V gene sequence: CDR1 DFQATT, CDR2 SNEGSKA (reference sequence). Trimming removed 3 bases from V and 1 base from J, with 12 bases in between. This CDR3 spans 14 amino acids. In DNA, the CDR3 is TGCAGTGCTAGTTGGGGGGGGTATAACTATGGCTACACCTTC. This translates into CSASWGGYNYGYTF.

This clonotype was counted ten times or more. This chain uses TRBV6-5 with TRBJ2-5; 10 bases align to TRBD2. This CDR3 is built from 18 residues. Germline assignment: CDR1 MNHEY and CDR2 SVGAGI. V was pared by 6 bases and J by 5 bases, with 18 bases of the junction left unmatched. The chain's CDR3 is CASSPGRRLAGAGETQYF. The CDR3, as DNA: TGTGCCAGCAGCCCCGGGAGGAGGCTAGCGGGAGCAGGGGAGACCCAGTACTTC.

This clonotype occurred many times. The V gene is TRBV11-2, the J gene TRBJ2-5; possibly TRBD1 for D (6 bases). The CDR3 is 14 residues long. Per germline, CDR1 SGHAT and CDR2 FQNNGV. Deletions cut 1 base from V and 6 bases from J, with 12 bases between. CDR3 protein: CASSLVRGQKTQYF. The DNA of the CDR3 is TGTGCCAGCAGCTTAGTCAGGGGCCAGAAGACCCAGTACTTC.

The rearrangement joins TRBV10-3 to TRBJ2-2; 7 bases fit TRBD1. This CDR3 is 15 amino acids long. J was trimmed by 5 bases and V by 10 bases; bases with no gene match: 13. From germline, CDR1 is ENHRY and CDR2 SYGVKD. The CDR3 reads CATHPGRGSTGELFF. The CDR3 DNA reads TGTGCCACACACCCTGGCAGGGGGTCAACCGGGGAGCTGTTTTTT.

This clonotype was seen at least ten times. CDR3 DNA sequence: TGTGCCACCTCAGGACAGGGGACCTCCTACGAGCAGTACTTC. Encoded protein: CATSGQGTSYEQYF. The rearrangement links TRBV6-6 to TRBJ2-7; TRBD1 matches at 9 bases. The CDR3 is made up of 14 amino acids. CDR1 and CDR2 (germline): MNHNY, SVGAGI (reference sequence). The V and J ends lost 10 bases and 0 bases, in that order; junction bases with no gene match: 7.

The chain carries TRBV28 and TRBJ1-2; the D is unclear. The V end lost 0 bases, the J end lost 6 bases, and 8 bases lay between the germline ends. From germline, CDR1 is MDHEN and CDR2 SYDVKM. The CDR3 spans 13 residues. The CDR3 DNA reads as TGTGCCAGCAGTTTATGGCAGACCAATGGCTACACCTTC. It codes for CASSLWQTNGYTF.

The chain is built from TRBV27 and TRBJ2-5; weak D call: TRBD2 (6 bases). The germline V gene has CDR1 MNHEY and CDR2 SMNVEV (reference sequence). The CDR3 is 14 amino acids. Trimming stripped 1 base from V and 5 bases from J, with 11 bases between. Here the CDR3 DNA reads TGTGCCAGCAGTTTATTGGGCGGGATGGAGACCCAGTACTTC. Protein: CASSLLGGMETQYF.

At least ten counts were recorded for this clonotype. The chain uses TRBV6-1 and TRBJ2-4; a weak D match, TRBD1 (6 bases). The CDR3 has 17 residues. Trimming stripped 8 bases from V and 6 bases from J, with 26 bases between. From germline, CDR1 is MNHNS and CDR2 SASEGT. The CDR3 region is CASRPRTAEAGLNIQYF. In DNA form, the CDR3 reads TGTGCCAGCCGACCCCGGACAGCCGAAGCCGGATTAAACATTCAGTACTTC.

This clonotype was detected ten times or more. This chain connects TRBV6-1 to TRBJ2-7; D call uncertain. The V end lost 6 bases, the J end lost 1 base, and 4 bases lay between the germline ends. Germline CDR1 is MNHNS and CDR2 is SASEGT. The CDR3 contains 11 residues. The CDR3 spells CASRGSYEQYF. The CDR3 DNA is TGTGCCAGCAGGGGGTCCTACGAGCAGTACTTC.

J is TRBJ1-6 and V is TRBV6-5, with D possibly TRBD1 on 5 matching bases. The V end was cut by 0 bases, the J end by 7 bases, with 16 bases between. The V gene's germline CDR1 is MNHEY and CDR2 SVGAGI. The CDR3 runs to 17 residues. In nucleotides, the CDR3 is TGTGCCAGCAGTTACTCGGAACCGGGACCGAGGAATTCACCCCTCCACTTT. Amino acid sequence: CASSYSEPGPRNSPLHF.

J is TRBJ2-4 and V is TRBV15; 9 bases map to TRBD2. The length of the CDR3 is 16 residues. J lost 8 bases, V lost 1 base, and 9 bases had no gene match. The germline CDR1 and CDR2 sequences are LNHNV and YYDKDF (reference sequence). CDR3 loop: CATSRGGGAFVDIQYF. Here the CDR3 DNA reads TGTGCCACCAGCAGAGGCGGGGGGGCATTTGTTGACATTCAGTACTTC.

This clonotype showed up just a few times. The rearrangement joins TRBV6-2 or TRBV6-3 to TRBJ2-5, with a weak D call TRBD2 (5 bases). The CDR3 spans 14 residues. V lost 0 bases and J lost 3, with 8 bases in between. Germline V gene lookup returns CDR1 MNHEY and CDR2 SVGEGT. CDR3 sequence reads: CASSYSPGKETQYF. DNA for the CDR3: TGTGCCAGCAGTTACTCGCCGGGGAAAGAGACCCAGTACTTC.

This clonotype came up many times. V gene TRBV6-2 or TRBV6-3 combines with J gene TRBJ1-2; TRBD1 aligns across 7 bases. J was trimmed by 4 bases and V by 6 bases; bases with no gene match: 8. The CDR3 consists of 14 residues. CDR1 and CDR2 (germline): MNHEY, SVGEGT. The CDR3 spells CASRTPGQSYGYTF. As DNA, the CDR3 is TGTGCCAGCAGAACGCCGGGACAGTCCTATGGCTACACCTTC.

J is TRBJ2-2 and V is TRBV5-1; D unresolved. The germline V and J ends were trimmed by 2 bases and 4 bases, with 12 bases remaining between them. CDR1 and CDR2 from the germline V gene are SGHRS and YFSETQ. The CDR3 totals 15 residues. CDR3 in DNA: TGCGCCAGCAGCTTAGAAAGTCGGGTCACCGGGGAGCTGTTTTTT. Translating it yields CASSLESRVTGELFF.

This chain links TRBV5-1 with TRBJ2-7; 8 bases align to TRBD1. There are 15 residues in the CDR3. Germline CDR1 reads SGHRS; CDR2 reads YFSETQ. With 0 bases clipped from V and 4 bases from J, the junction kept 6 bases outside the gene matches. DNA for the CDR3: TGCGCCAGCAGCTTGGGGTGGGGACAGGCGTACGAGCAGTACTTC. Translation: CASSLGWGQAYEQYF.

This clonotype was seen at least ten times. V usage is TRBV24-1 and J usage is TRBJ1-2; D not certain. The ends were cut back, 5 bases at V and 1 base at J, with 4 bases in the middle. Per the germline V gene, CDR1 is KGHDR and CDR2 is SFDVKD. This CDR3 is 12 amino acids long. The CDR3 loop reads CATSGGNYGYTF. CDR3 nucleotide sequence: TGTGCCACCAGTGGCGGTAACTATGGCTACACCTTC.

This chain links TRBV27 with TRBJ1-2; D perhaps matches TRBD1 (5 bases). This CDR3 contains 15 residues. V shed 5 bases and J shed 5 bases, with 18 bases lying between them. In germline, CDR1 is MNHEY, CDR2 SMNVEV (reference sequence). CDR3 amino acids: CASSLRGEGWYGYTF. The CDR3 nucleotides read TGTGCCAGCAGTCTCCGAGGAGAGGGGTGGTATGGCTACACCTTC.

V is TRBV7-2 and J is TRBJ2-7, with 11 bases that match TRBD2. The CDR3 loop spans 15 amino acids. V lost 6 bases to trimming and J lost 3 bases; unmatched junction nucleotides: 7. Germline CDR1 is SGHTA and CDR2 is FQGNSA. In DNA, the CDR3 is TGTGCCAGCAGGATTTTAGCGGGAGGGTTCTACGAGCAGTACTTC. It encodes CASRILAGGFYEQYF.